Here is one T cell receptor (beta chain) with its context. The table came from immunoSEQ multiplex PCR; TCRdb's copy has only in-frame clones and leaves some out. The data contain about 250,000 clones, 86% of them seen just once; the ten biggest clones take up 1.5% to 2%. This CDR3 has 14 amino acids. Germline loops: CDR1 LGHDT, CDR2 YNNKEL (reference sequence). The ends were cut back, 4 bases at V and 1 base at J, with 10 bases in the middle. The data belong to a study of blood T cell repertoires in COVID-19. The chain has TRBV3-1 (or the pseudogene TRBV3-2) and TRBJ1-1; D call uncertain. Material: peripheral blood. The receptor was isolated from a woman aged 55-75 years who had recovered from COVID-19. CDR3 sequence reads: CASSRRGTNTEAFF. As DNA, the CDR3 is TGTGCCAGCAGCCGCCGGGGAACGAACACTGAAGCTTTCTTT.